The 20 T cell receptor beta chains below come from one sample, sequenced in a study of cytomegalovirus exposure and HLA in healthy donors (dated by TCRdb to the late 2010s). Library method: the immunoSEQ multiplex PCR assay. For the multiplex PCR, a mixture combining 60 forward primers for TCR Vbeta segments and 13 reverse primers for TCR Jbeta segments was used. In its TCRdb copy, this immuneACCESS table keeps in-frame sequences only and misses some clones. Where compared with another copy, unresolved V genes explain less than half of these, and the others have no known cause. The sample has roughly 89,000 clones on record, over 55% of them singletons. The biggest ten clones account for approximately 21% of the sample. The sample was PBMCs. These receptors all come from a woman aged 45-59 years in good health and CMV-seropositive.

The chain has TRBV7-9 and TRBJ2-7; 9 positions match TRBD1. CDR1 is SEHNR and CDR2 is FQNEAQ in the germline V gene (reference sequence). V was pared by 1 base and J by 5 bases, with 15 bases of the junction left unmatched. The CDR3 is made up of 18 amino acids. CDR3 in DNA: TGTGCCAGCAGCTTAGGACAGGGGGGCTTCCCTACTCCGGACGAGCAGTACTTC. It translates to CASSLGQGGFPTPDEQYF.

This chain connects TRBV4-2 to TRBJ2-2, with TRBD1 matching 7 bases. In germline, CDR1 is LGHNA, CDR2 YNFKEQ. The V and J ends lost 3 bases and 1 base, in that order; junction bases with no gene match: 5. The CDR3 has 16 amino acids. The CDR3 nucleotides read TGTGCCAGCAGCCACCCCGGACAGGAGAACACCGGGGAGCTGTTTTTT. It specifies CASSHPGQENTGELFF.

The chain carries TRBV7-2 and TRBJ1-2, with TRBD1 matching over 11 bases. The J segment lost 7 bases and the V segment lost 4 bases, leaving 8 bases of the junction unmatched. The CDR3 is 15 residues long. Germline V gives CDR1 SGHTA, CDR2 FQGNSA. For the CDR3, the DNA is TGTGCCAGCAGCTACGAGGGACAGGGGGACTCTGGCTACACCTTC. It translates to CASSYEGQGDSGYTF. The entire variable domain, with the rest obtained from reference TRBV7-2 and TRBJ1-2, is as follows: GAGVSQSPSNKVTEKGKDVELRCDPISGHTALYWYRQSLGQGLEFLIYFQGNSAPDKSGLPSDRFSAERTGGSVSTLTIQRTQQEDSAVYLCASSYEGQGDSGYTFGSGTRLTVV.

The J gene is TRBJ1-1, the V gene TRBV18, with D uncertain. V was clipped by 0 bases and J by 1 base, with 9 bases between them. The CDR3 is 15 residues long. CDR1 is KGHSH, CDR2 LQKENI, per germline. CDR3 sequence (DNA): TGTGCCAGCTCACCACCGGCAGGCCAGAACACTGAAGCTTTCTTT. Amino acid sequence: CASSPPAGQNTEAFF.

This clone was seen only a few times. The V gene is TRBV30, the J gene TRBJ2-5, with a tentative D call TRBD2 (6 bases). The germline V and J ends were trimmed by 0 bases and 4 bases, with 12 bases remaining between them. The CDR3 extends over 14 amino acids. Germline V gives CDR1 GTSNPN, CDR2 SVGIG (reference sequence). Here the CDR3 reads CAWSVLGTGETQYF. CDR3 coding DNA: TGTGCCTGGAGTGTACTAGGGACTGGAGAGACCCAGTACTTC.

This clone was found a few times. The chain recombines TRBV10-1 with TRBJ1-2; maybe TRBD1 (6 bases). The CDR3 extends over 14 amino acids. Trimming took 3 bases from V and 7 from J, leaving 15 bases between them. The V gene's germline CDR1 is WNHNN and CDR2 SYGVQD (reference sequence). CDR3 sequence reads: CASSDHRESSGYTF. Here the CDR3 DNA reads TGCGCCAGCAGTGACCACAGGGAATCGAGTGGCTACACCTTC.

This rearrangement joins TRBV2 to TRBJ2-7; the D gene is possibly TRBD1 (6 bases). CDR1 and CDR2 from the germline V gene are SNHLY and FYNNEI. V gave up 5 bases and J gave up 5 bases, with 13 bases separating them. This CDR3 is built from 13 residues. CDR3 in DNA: TGTGCCAGCAGTTACTCTACAGGGAACGAGCAGTACTTC. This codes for CASSYSTGNEQYF.

The chain's CDR3 is CASSSDFGASANYGYTF. The DNA for the CDR3 is TGTGCCAGCAGCTCCGATTTTGGGGCTTCGGCTAACTATGGCTACACCTTC. The chain employs TRBV13 and TRBJ1-2, with D maybe TRBD1 (5 bases). V was cut by 4 bases and J by 0 bases, with 18 bases left in between. Germline-derived CDR1 and CDR2 are PRHDT and FYEKMQ (reference sequence). The CDR3 contains 17 residues.

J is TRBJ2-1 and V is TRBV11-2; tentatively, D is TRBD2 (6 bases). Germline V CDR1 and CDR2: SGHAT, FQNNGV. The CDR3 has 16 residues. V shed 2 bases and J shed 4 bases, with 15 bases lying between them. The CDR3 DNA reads TGTGCCAGCAGCTTAAGGCCGGGACTGATTTACAATGAGCAGTTCTTC. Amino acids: CASSLRPGLIYNEQFF.

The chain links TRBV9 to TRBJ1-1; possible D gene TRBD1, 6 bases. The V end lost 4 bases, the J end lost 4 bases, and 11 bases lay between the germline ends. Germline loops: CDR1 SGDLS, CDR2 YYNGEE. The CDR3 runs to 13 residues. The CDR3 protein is CASSTRGGTEAFF. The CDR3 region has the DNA TGTGCCAGCAGCACCCGAGGGGGCACTGAAGCTTTCTTT.

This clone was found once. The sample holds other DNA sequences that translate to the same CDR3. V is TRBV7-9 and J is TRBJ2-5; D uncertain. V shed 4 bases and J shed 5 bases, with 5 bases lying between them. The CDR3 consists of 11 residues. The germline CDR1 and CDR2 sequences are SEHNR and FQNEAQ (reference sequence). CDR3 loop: CASSSQETQYF. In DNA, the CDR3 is TGTGCCAGCAGCTCACAGGAGACCCAGTACTTC.

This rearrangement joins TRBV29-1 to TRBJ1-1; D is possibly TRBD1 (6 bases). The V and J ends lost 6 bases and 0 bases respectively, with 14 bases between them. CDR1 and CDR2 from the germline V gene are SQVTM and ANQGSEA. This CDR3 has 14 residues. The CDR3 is CSVNLGDMNTEAFF. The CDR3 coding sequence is TGCAGCGTAAACTTGGGGGACATGAACACTGAAGCTTTCTTT.

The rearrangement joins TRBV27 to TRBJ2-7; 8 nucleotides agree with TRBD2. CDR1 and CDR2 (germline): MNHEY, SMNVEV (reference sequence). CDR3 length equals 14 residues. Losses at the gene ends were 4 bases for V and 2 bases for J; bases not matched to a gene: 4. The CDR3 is CASSSGGVPYEQYF. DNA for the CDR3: TGTGCCAGCAGTTCGGGAGGGGTGCCCTACGAGCAGTACTTC.

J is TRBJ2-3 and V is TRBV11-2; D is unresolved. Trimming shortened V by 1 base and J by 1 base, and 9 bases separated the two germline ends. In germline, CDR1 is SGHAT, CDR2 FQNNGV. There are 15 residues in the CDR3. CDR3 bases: TGTGCCAGCAGCTTAGCTACTTCCGGCACAGATACGCAGTATTTT. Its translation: CASSLATSGTDTQYF. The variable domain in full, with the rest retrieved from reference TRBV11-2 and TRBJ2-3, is EAGVAQSPRYKIIEKRQSVAFWCNPISGHATLYWYQQILGQGPKLLIQFQNNGVVDDSQLPKDRFSAERLKGVDSTLKIQPAKLEDSAVYLCASSLATSGTDTQYFGPGTRLTVL.

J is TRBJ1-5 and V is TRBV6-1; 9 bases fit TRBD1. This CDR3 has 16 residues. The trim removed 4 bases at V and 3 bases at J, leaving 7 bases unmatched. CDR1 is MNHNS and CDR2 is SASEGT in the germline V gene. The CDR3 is CASSASWTGDNQPQHF. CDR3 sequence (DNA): TGTGCCAGCAGTGCATCCTGGACAGGGGACAATCAGCCCCAGCATTTT.

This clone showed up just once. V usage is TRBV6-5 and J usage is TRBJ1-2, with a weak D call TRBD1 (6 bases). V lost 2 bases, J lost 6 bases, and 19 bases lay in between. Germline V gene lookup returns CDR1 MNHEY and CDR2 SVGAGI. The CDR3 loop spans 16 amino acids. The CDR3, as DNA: TGTGCCAGCAGTTACGGCCAGGGGATAGGTACTAATGGCTACACCTTC. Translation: CASSYGQGIGTNGYTF.

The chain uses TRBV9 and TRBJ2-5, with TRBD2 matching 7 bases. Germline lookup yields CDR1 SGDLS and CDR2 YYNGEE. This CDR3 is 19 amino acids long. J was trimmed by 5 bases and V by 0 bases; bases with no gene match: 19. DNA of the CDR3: TGTGCCAGCAGCGTAGGGGTGGGAGCGAGCGGGGCCGGGGGGGAGACCCAGTACTTC. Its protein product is CASSVGVGASGAGGETQYF. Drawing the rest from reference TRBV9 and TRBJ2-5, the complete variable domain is DSGVTQTPKHLITATGQRVTLRCSPRSGDLSVYWYQQSLDQGLQFLIQYYNGEERAKGNILERFSAQQFPDLHSELNLSSLELGDSALYFCASSVGVGASGAGGETQYFGPGTRLLVL.

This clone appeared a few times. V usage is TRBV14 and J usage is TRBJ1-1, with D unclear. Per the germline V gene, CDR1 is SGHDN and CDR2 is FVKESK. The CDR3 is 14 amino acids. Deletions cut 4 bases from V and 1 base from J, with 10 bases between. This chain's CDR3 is CASSRRRGNTEAFF. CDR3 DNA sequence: TGTGCCAGCAGCCGCAGGCGGGGGAACACTGAAGCTTTCTTT.

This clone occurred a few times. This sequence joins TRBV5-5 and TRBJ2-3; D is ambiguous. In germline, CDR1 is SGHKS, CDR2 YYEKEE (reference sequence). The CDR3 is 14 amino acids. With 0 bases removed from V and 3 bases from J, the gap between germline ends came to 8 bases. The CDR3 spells CASSLERRTDTQYF. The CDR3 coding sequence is TGTGCCAGCAGCTTGGAGCGAAGAACAGATACGCAGTATTTT.

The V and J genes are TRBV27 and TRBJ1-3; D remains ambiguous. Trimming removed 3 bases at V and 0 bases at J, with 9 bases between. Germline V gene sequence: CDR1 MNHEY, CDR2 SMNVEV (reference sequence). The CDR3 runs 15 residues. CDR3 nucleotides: TGTGCCAGCAGTTTGGACTCGGGCTCTGGAAACACCATATATTTT. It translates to CASSLDSGSGNTIYF.